This T cell receptor (beta chain) was documented in a study of vaccination and CD4 T cells after COVID-19. Overall study context: Recovered patients in the cohort numbered six men and four women, two of them Hispanic.

Cultured CD4+ T cell DNA underwent sequencing with the Oncomine TCR Beta short-read assay. TCRdb processed the PCR reads anew with MiXCR; each CDR3 protein has one entry. The sample contains approximately 6,300 distinct CDR3 sequences, 32% of which appear only once. This CDR3 is built from 15 residues. Germline V gene sequence: CDR1 ENHRY, CDR2 SYGVKD. Trimming removed 0 bases from V and 9 bases from J, with 12 bases in between. Treatment denoted: approximately 11-day PBMC culture with coronavirus spike peptide pools or control peptides (ViraFEST assay). The study, taken as a whole, reports: The median SARS-CoV-2-reactive clonotype number increased from approximately 21 to 40, without statistical significance.

This clonotype was seen a handful of times. Antigen unknown. This TCR derives from a human donor who had recovered from COVID-19. The sequencing used CD4+ T cells from blood, cultured in vitro, collected after SARS-CoV-2 vaccination. The V call is TRBV10-3, the J call TRBJ1-6, with a possible D match to TRBD1 (5 bases). CDR3 sequence reads: CAISESGGVSSPLHF. Here the CDR3 DNA reads TGTGCCATCAGTGAGTCGGGAGGGGTGAGTTCACCCCTCCACTTT.